This T cell receptor (beta chain) originates from a study of shared clonotypes between healthy human individuals. V gave up 0 bases and J gave up 3 bases, with 16 bases separating them. Germline loops: CDR1 SGDLS, CDR2 YYNGEE. The CDR3 covers 16 residues. Libraries were prepared by immunoSEQ multiplex PCR; TCRdb keeps only in-frame clonotypes and omits some of them. Counted here are about 1.9 million clones, around 93% occurring once; the ten biggest clones make up 1.5% to 2%. Positively selected for CCR7, the CD45RO-negative cells used as naive CD8 cells excluded terminally differentiated effector memory CD45RA+ cells.

This clonotype was obtained from a man in his late teens or twenties in good health. Some clones in this sample may be carry-over from other donors' samples. The chain is built from TRBV9 and TRBJ2-7, with a tentative D call TRBD2 (6 bases). Material for sequencing was naive CD8+ T cells from PBMCs. CDR3 amino acids: CASSVARDSGGYEQYF. CDR3 nucleotide sequence: TGTGCCAGCAGCGTAGCACGGGACTCCGGGGGCTACGAGCAGTACTTC.